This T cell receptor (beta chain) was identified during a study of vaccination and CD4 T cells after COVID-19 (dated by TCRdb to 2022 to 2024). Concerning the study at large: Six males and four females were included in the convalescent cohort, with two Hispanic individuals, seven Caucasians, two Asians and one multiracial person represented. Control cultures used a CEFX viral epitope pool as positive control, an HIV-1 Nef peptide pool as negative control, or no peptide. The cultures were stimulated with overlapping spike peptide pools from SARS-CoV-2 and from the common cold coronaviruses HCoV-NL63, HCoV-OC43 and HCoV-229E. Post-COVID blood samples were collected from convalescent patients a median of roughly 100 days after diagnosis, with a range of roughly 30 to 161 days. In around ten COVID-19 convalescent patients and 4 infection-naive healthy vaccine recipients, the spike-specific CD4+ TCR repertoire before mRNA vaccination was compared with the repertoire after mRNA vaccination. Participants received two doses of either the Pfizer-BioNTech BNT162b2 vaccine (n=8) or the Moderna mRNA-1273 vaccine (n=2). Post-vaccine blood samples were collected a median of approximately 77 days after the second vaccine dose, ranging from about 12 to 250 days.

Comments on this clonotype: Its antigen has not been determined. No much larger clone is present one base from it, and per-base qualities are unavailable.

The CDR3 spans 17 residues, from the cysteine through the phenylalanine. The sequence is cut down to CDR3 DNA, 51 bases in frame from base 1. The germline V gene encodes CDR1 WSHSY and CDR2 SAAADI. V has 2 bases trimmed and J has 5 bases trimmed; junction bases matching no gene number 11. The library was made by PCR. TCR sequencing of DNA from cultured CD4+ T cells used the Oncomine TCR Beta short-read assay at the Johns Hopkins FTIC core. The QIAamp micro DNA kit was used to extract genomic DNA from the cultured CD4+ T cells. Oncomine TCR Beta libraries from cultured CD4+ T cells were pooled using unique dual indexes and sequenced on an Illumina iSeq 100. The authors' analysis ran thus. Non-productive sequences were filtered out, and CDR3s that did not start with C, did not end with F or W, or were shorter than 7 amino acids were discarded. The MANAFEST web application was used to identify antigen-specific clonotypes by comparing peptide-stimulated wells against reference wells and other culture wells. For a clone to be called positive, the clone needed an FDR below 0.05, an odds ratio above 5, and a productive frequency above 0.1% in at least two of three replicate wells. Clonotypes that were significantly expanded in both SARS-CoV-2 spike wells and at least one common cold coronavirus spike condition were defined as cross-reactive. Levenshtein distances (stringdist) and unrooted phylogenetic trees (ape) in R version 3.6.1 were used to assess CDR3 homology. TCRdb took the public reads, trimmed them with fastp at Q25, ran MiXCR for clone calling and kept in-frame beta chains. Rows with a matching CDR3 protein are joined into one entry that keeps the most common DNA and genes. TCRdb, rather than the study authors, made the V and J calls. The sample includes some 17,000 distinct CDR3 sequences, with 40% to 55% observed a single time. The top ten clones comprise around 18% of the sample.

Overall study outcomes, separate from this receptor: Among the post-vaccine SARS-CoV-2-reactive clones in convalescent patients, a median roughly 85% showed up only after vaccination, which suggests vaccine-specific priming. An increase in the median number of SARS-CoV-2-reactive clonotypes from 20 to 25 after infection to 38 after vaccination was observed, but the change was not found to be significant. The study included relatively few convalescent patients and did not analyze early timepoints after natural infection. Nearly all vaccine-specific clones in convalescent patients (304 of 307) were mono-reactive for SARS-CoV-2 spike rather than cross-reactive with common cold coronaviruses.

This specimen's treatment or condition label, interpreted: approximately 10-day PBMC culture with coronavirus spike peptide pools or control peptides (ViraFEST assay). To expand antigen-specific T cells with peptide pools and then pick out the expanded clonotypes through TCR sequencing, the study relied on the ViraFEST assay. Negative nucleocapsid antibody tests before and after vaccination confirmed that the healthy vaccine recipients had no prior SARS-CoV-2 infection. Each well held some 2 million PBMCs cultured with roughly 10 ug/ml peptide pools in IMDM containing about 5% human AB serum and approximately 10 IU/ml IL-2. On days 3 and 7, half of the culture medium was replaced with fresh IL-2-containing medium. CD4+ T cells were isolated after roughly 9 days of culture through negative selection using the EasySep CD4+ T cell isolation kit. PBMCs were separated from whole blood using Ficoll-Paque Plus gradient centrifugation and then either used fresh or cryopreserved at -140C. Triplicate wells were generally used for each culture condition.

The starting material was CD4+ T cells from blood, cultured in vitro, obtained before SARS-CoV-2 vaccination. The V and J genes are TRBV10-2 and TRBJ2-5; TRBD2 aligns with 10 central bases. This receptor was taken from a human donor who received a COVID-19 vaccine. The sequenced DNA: TGCGCCAGCAGTGAGAAGCGGGGGGGCCGCTTGGATGAGACCCAGTACTTC. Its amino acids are CASSEKRGGRLDETQYF.